The 9 T cell receptor beta chains presented below share a single source sample, sequenced in a study of T-cell reconstitution after alpha-beta-depleted transplantation in children. Unique molecular identifiers tagged the TCRbeta library. TCRdb analysed the PCR reads with MiXCR anew, one entry per CDR3 protein. This sample has 550,000 to 800,000 distinct CDR3 sequences, with around 14% found just once. The input for sequencing was PBMCs, taken before TCRalphabeta/CD19-depleted stem cell transplant. These receptors originate from a girl under 10 years old with congenital amegakaryocytic thrombocytopenia, due to receive a stem cell transplant.

This clonotype was counted ten times or more. J is TRBJ2-1 and V is TRBV5-1, with TRBD2 matching over 7 bases. Germline V gene sequence: CDR1 SGHRS, CDR2 YFSETQ. The CDR3 has 15 amino acids. Trimming took 1 base from V and 1 from J; bases not matched to a gene: 2. The CDR3 is CASSLFSGSYNEQFF. DNA of the CDR3: TGCGCCAGCAGCTTGTTTAGCGGGTCCTACAATGAGCAGTTCTTC. Combining the CDR3 with reference TRBV5-1 and TRBJ2-1 gives the whole variable domain KAGVTQTPRYLIKTRGQQVTLSCSPISGHRSVSWYQQTPGQGLQFLFEYFSETQRNKGNFPGRFSGRQFSNSRSEMNVSTLELGDSALYLCASSLFSGSYNEQFFGPGTRLTVL.

CDR3 region: CASSPGLSCGANVLTF. The DNA of the CDR3 is TGTGCCAGCAGCCCGGGGCTCAGCTGTGGGGCCAACGTCCTGACTTTC. This chain links TRBV4-2 with TRBJ2-6; either TRBD1 or TRBD2 may supply D (5 bases each). CDR1 and CDR2 (germline): LGHNA, YNFKEQ. The CDR3 consists of 16 residues. V gave up 4 bases and J gave up 3 bases, with 13 bases separating them.

This clonotype was counted between two and nine times. The DNA of the CDR3 is TGTGCCATCCGGCTTCAGCGGGAGGGAAACACCGGGGAGCTGTTTTTT. Amino acid sequence: CAIRLQREGNTGELFF. This rearrangement joins TRBV10-3 to TRBJ2-2, with 10 bases fitting TRBD2. Germline V gene lookup returns CDR1 ENHRY and CDR2 SYGVKD. The CDR3 length is 16 residues. V shed 8 bases and J 2 bases; nucleotides not matched to a gene: 8.

Concerning this clonotype: A much larger clone differs by one base, so this may be a read error. The genes are TRBV20-1 and TRBJ2-1; 12 bases match TRBD2. The germline V gene has CDR1 DFQATT and CDR2 SNEGSKA (reference sequence). The CDR3 has 14 amino acids. As DNA, the CDR3 is TGCAGTGCTTTACTAGCGGGAGGTGGAAATGAGCGGTTCTTC. Translation: CSALLAGGGNERFF.

The chain links TRBV5-1 to TRBJ2-3, with unresolved D. Trimming took off 0 bases at V and 0 bases at J, with 14 bases between the two ends. This CDR3 comprises 17 residues. Germline CDR1 reads SGHRS; CDR2 reads YFSETQ. CDR3 nucleotide sequence: TGCGCCAGCAGCTTGGGGTTCCGGAACCCGAGCACAGATACGCAGTATTTT. Its translation is CASSLGFRNPSTDTQYF.

This clonotype was counted ten times or more. The chain combines TRBV30 with TRBJ2-1; D could derive from TRBD1 or TRBD2 (6 bases each). Germline V lookup: CDR1 GTSNPN, CDR2 SVGIG (reference sequence). The CDR3 sequence is 15 residues long. V shed 3 bases and J shed 4 bases, with 16 bases lying between them. CDR3: CAWRTGAGLYNEQFF. The CDR3, as DNA: TGTGCCTGGAGGACAGGCGCGGGGTTGTACAATGAGCAGTTCTTC.

The sample holds many counts of this clonotype. V and J are TRBV29-1 and TRBJ2-7; D is undetermined. Germline loops: CDR1 SQVTM, CDR2 ANQGSEA. The CDR3 is 11 amino acids. Trimming took off 7 bases at V and 3 bases at J, with 10 bases between the two ends. CDR3 nucleotides: TGCAGCGGCGGAATTGACTACGAGCAGTACTTC. Residues: CSGGIDYEQYF.

CDR3 region: CSVSRTAEGNTIYF. CDR3 sequence (DNA): TGCAGTGTGTCAAGGACAGCGGAGGGAAACACCATATATTTT. The chain links TRBV20-1 to TRBJ1-3; maybe TRBD1 (6 bases). V lost 7 bases and J lost 4, with 17 bases in between. Germline lookup yields CDR1 DFQATT and CDR2 SNEGSKA (reference sequence). This CDR3 comprises 14 residues.

In its sample, this clonotype was seen many times. This rearrangement joins TRBV29-1 to TRBJ2-3; TRBD1 matches 7 bases. J was trimmed by 8 bases and V by 7 bases; bases with no gene match: 9. This CDR3 has 12 residues. Germline CDR1 and CDR2: SQVTM and ANQGSEA. The CDR3 spells CSARTGRGTQYF. CDR3 nucleotide sequence: TGCAGCGCCCGGACAGGCAGGGGTACGCAGTATTTT.